Listed here is a single T cell receptor (beta chain). Sequenced by immunoSEQ multiplex PCR; TCRdb stores in-frame clones only, minus some. Altogether roughly 43,000 clones are present, 87% being singletons, with the ten largest covering roughly 10%. The sample belongs to a study of control samples from healthy donors and cancer patients. Trimming shortened V by 3 bases and J by 3 bases, and 15 bases separated the two germline ends. The length of the CDR3 is 16 residues. CDR1 and CDR2 from the germline V gene are LGHNA and YNFKEQ. The specimen was PBMCs. The source is a woman aged 55-70 years with lung cancer. The chain links TRBV4-2 to TRBJ1-3, with D perhaps TRBD1 (6 bases). In DNA form, the CDR3 reads TGTGCCAGCAGCCAGGACTTCGGACAGCTTGGAAACACCATATATTTT. This gives the protein CASSQDFGQLGNTIYF.